Described below is a single TCR beta chain sequence and its context. The target antigen is unknown. The germline gene is not matched at one end of the junction; a read error may be the cause. TCRdb re-analysed the RACE reads in MiXCR, keeping a single row per CDR3 protein. The sample shows tens of thousands of distinct CDR3 sequences, about 3.7% of them seen only once. Specified time point: healthy volunteer bleed at 6 weeks. Blood, whole and unfractionated, served as the source for total RNA extraction. These data originate in a study of human T cells and chemical hapten exposure. Whole-study findings and limits: Following DPC sensitization, TCRs present above 1 in 1000 frequency showed no change.

The sample comprised whole blood. The receptor was isolated from a human donor in good health. Some clones in this sample may be carry-over from other donors' samples.

CDR3 protein: CASSFPLLAGKINEQLF. The CDR3 DNA follows: TGTGCCAGCAGCTTCCCCCTCCTAGCGGGTAAAATAAATGAGCAGCTCTTC. The chain couples TRBV28 to TRBJ2-1, with TRBD2 matching over 8 bases. CDR3 size: 17 residues. The germline gives CDR1 MDHEN, CDR2 SYDVKM.